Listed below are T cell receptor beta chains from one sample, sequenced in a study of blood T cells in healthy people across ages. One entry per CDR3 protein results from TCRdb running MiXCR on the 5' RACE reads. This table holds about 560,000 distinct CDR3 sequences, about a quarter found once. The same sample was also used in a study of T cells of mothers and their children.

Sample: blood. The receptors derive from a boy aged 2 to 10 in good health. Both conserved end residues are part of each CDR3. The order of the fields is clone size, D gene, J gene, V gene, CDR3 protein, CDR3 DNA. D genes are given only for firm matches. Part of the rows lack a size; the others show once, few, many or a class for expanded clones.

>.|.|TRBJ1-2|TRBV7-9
CASSLGIGKDGYTF
TGTGCCAGCAGCTTAGGGATAGGGAAGGATGGCTACACCTTC
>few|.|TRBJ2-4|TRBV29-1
CSVGQFQNIQYF
TGCAGCGTTGGACAGTTCCAAAACATTCAGTACTTC
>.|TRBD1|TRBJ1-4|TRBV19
CASSPNPGTVNEKLFF
TGTGCCAGTAGTCCCAACCCCGGGACAGTCAATGAAAAACTGTTTTTT
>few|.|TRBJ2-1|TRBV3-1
CASSQVSLHEQFF
TGTGCCAGCAGCCAAGTCAGCCTGCATGAGCAGTTCTTC
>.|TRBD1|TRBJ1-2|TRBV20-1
CSASRFRDREPGYTF
TGCAGTGCTTCCCGATTCCGGGACAGGGAACCTGGCTACACCTTC
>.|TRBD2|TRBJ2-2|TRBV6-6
CASSQGLAGVPGELFF
TGTGCCAGCAGTCAGGGACTAGCGGGAGTGCCCGGGGAGCTGTTTTTT
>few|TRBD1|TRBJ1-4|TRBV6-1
CASARDRANEKLFF
TGTGCCAGCGCAAGGGACAGGGCTAATGAAAAACTGTTTTTT
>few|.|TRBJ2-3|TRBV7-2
CASSCEVTDTQYF
TGTGCCAGCAGCTGTGAGGTCACAGATACGCAGTATTTT
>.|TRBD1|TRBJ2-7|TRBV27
CASSPGTGYNEQYF
TGTGCCAGCAGTCCCGGGACAGGGTACAACGAGCAGTACTTC
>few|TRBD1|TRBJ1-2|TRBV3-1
CASSLGQGTHLIDGYTF
TGTGCCAGCAGCCTGGGACAGGGTACCCACCTTATCGATGGCTACACCTTC
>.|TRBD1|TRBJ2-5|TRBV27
CASRETGSPQETQYF
TGTGCCAGCAGGGAGACAGGGAGCCCCCAAGAGACCCAGTACTTC
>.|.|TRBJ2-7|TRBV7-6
CASSLIQGDYEQYF
TGTGCCAGCAGCTTAATTCAGGGAGACTACGAGCAGTACTTC
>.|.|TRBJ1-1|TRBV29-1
CSGTVNTEAFF
TGCAGCGGTACAGTGAACACTGAAGCTTTCTTT
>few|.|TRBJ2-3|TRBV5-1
CASSPVDTGRDTDTQYF
TGCGCCAGCAGCCCTGTTGACACAGGGAGAGACACAGATACGCAGTATTTT
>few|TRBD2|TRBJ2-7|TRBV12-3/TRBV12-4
CASSLRTRRQYF
TGTGCCAGCAGTTTACGGACTAGGCGGCAGTACTTC
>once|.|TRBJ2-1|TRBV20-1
CSASQDYNEQFF
TGCAGTGCTAGTCAGGACTACAATGAGCAGTTCTTC
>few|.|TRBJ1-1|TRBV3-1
CASSQEDGVNTEAFF
TGTGCCAGCAGCCAAGAAGATGGTGTGAACACTGAAGCTTTCTTT
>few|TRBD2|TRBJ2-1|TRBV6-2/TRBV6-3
CASSYKVAGVTYNEQFF
TGTGCCAGCAGTTACAAGGTAGCGGGAGTGACCTACAATGAGCAGTTCTTC
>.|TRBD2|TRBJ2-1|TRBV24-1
CATSDLRGGIAGLDGNEQFF
TGTGCCACCAGTGATTTGCGGGGAGGGATAGCGGGCCTTGACGGCAATGAGCAGTTCTTC
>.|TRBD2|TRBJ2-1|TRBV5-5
CASSFQAGVGNEQFF
TGTGCCAGCAGCTTTCAAGCGGGAGTCGGCAATGAGCAGTTCTTC
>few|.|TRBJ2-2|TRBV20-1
CSAKGTLNTGELFF
TGCAGTGCTAAAGGGACCCTGAACACCGGGGAGCTGTTTTTT
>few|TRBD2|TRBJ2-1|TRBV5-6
CASSLAVREGRNEQFF
TGTGCCAGCAGCTTGGCCGTGCGGGAGGGCCGAAATGAGCAGTTCTTC
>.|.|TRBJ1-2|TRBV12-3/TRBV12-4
CASSRQARDYGYTF
TGTGCCAGCAGTCGACAGGCAAGGGACTATGGCTACACCTTC
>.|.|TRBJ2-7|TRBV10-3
CAISEYGLSYEQYF
TGTGCCATCAGTGAGTATGGGCTTTCCTACGAGCAGTACTTC
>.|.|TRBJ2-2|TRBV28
CASSLWTVTGELFF
TGTGCCAGCAGCCTATGGACAGTCACCGGGGAGCTGTTTTTT
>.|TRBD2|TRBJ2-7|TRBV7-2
CASSYQLAHSYEQYF
TGTGCCAGCAGCTATCAACTAGCGCACTCCTACGAGCAGTACTTC
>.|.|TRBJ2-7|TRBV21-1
CASSKVSRGGAGVTYEQYF
TGTGCCAGCAGCAAAGTTTCCCGAGGTGGTGCGGGAGTAACCTACGAGCAGTACTTC
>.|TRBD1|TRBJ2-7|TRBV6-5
CASSAGTGGGEQYF
TGTGCCAGCAGCGCCGGGACAGGGGGCGGCGAGCAGTACTTC
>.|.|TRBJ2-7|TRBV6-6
CASSSGDKPYEQYF
TGTGCCAGCAGTTCGGGGGACAAACCCTACGAGCAGTACTTC
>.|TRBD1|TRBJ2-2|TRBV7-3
CASSPDRGKTGELFF
TGTGCCAGCAGCCCCGACAGGGGGAAAACCGGGGAGCTGTTTTTT
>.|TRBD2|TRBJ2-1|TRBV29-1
CSGETSGSYNEQFF
TGCAGCGGCGAGACTAGCGGGAGTTACAATGAGCAGTTCTTC
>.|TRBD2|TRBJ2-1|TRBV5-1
CASSFRLAEGYNEQFF
TGCGCCAGCAGCTTCAGACTAGCGGAGGGGTACAATGAGCAGTTCTTC
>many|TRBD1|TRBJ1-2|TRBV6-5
CASSPGQFYGYTF
TGTGCCAGCAGTCCGGGACAGTTTTATGGCTACACCTTC
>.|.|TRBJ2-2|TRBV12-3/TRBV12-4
CASSSGLTGELFF
TGTGCCAGCAGTTCCGGGCTGACCGGGGAGCTGTTTTTT
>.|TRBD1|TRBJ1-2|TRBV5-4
CASSYGQEGVYGYTF
TGTGCCAGCAGCTACGGACAGGAGGGGGTTTATGGCTACACCTTC
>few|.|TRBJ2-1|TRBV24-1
CATSDPTAHLFF
TGTGCCACCAGTGATCCCACAGCCCACTTGTTCTTC
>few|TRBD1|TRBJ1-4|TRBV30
CAWSAQGGKLFF
TGTGCCTGGAGCGCACAGGGGGGAAAACTGTTTTTT
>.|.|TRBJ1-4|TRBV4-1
CASSQDAGSYNEKLFF
TGCGCCAGCAGCCAAGACGCTGGTAGTTATAATGAAAAACTGTTTTTT
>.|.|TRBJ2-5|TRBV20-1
CSAYQTREPVTQYF
TGCAGTGCTTACCAAACCAGGGAGCCCGTGACCCAGTACTTC
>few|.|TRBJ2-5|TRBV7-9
CASSLGGTTIQETQYF
TGTGCCAGCAGCTTAGGAGGAACGACCATCCAAGAGACCCAGTACTTC
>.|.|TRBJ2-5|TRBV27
CASSSGTSTETQYF
TGTGCCAGCAGTTCTGGCACTAGCACAGAGACCCAGTACTTC
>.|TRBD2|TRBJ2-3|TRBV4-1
CASSPIGLAVTDTQYF
TGCGCCAGCAGCCCCATTGGACTAGCGGTGACAGATACGCAGTATTTT
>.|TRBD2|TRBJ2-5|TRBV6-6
CASSSQEASGNFF
TGTGCCAGCAGTTCGCAAGAGGCTAGCGGGAATTTCTTC
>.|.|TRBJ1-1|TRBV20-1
CSARGRTEAFF
TGCAGTGCTAGAGGGCGAACTGAAGCTTTCTTT
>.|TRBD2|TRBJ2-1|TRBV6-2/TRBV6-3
CASSYFSGRVYNEQFF
TGTGCCAGCAGTTACTTTAGCGGGAGAGTTTACAATGAGCAGTTCTTC
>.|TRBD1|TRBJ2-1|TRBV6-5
CASSYASGQGAYNEQFF
TGTGCCAGCAGTTACGCCTCTGGCCAGGGGGCCTACAATGAGCAGTTCTTC
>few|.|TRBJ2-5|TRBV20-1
CSARSGRIEETQYF
TGCAGTGCTCGATCGGGACGGATAGAAGAGACCCAGTACTTC